Each of the 30 T cell receptor beta chains below was sequenced from the same sample in a study of metastatic and nonmetastatic thyroid tumors (dated by TCRdb to 2018 to 2021). The library was produced with PCR. TCRdb names Illumina HiSeq 4000 as the instrument used. TCRdb took the public reads, trimmed them with fastp at Q25, ran MiXCR for clone calling and kept in-frame beta chains. The sample yields 20,000 or so clones; roughly 12% were counted once. The ten largest account for 7.5% to 8% of the sample. No treatment had been received by any patient before thyroid surgery. Specimen: blood. The source of these receptors is a female donor with papillary thyroid cancer or a benign thyroid nodule (not recorded which). Some clones in this sample may be carry-over from other donors' samples.

This clone was counted many times. The chain has TRBV20-1 and TRBJ2-7; D is unclear. Germline values: CDR1 DFQATT, CDR2 SNEGSKA (reference sequence). The ends were cut back, 4 bases at V and 6 bases at J, with 19 bases in the middle. The CDR3 extends over 14 amino acids. CDR3 DNA: TGCAGTGCTACTTCCCCCACACAGAATCTCGAGCAGTACTTC. Encoded protein: CSATSPTQNLEQYF.

This clone showed up many times. The chain is built from TRBV9 and TRBJ2-1; the D gene could be TRBD1 or TRBD2 (7 bases each). Trimming pared 0 bases from V and 5 bases from J, leaving 15 bases between. The CDR3 has 16 amino acids. Per the germline V gene, CDR1 is SGDLS and CDR2 is YYNGEE. In nucleotides, the CDR3 is TGTGCCAGCAGCGTAGAGGGGGGGACAGCCCACAATGAGCAGTTCTTC. It codes for CASSVEGGTAHNEQFF.

The sample holds many counts of this clone. The V and J genes are TRBV27 and TRBJ2-5; 8 bases line up with TRBD2. The CDR3 extends over 15 amino acids. In germline, CDR1 is MNHEY, CDR2 SMNVEV (reference sequence). V gave up 2 bases and J gave up 3 bases; unmatched junction bases: 5. CDR3 sequence (DNA): TGTGCCAGCAGTTTAAACGGGAGGGCCAAAGAGACCCAGTACTTC. Translated, it gives CASSLNGRAKETQYF.

The V call is TRBV9, the J call TRBJ2-5, with TRBD2 as a possible D gene (7 bases). Between the trimmed V and J ends, which lost 4 bases and 5 bases, there was a span of 15 bases. The CDR3 consists of 14 residues. CDR1 and CDR2 (germline): SGDLS, YYNGEE. The chain's CDR3 is CASSSRGARETQYF. In DNA, the CDR3 is TGTGCCAGCAGCTCTCGGGGGGCCCGGGAGACCCAGTACTTC.

This clone came up many times. The chain combines TRBV15 with TRBJ2-7; D perhaps matches TRBD1 (6 bases). The CDR3 is made up of 15 amino acids. From germline, CDR1 is LNHNV and CDR2 YYDKDF (reference sequence). Trimming took off 5 bases at V and 7 bases at J, with 21 bases between the two ends. CDR3 protein: CATSPLQDPRGEQYF. CDR3 coding DNA: TGTGCCACCAGCCCCTTACAGGATCCGAGGGGGGAGCAGTACTTC.

As concerns this clone: One end of the junction fails to match germline, which may point to a read error. This rearrangement joins TRBV6-2 or TRBV6-3 to TRBJ2-1, with 11 nucleotides matching TRBD2. Germline V gives CDR1 MNHEY, CDR2 SVGEGT. There are 15 residues in the CDR3. The CDR3 sequence is CTSSDTSGSFDEQFF. The CDR3 nucleotides read TGTACCAGCAGTGACACTAGCGGGAGTTTCGATGAGCAGTTCTTT.

This clone was detected many times. This chain links TRBV27 with TRBJ2-7, with D possibly TRBD2 on 6 matching bases. Germline V CDR1 and CDR2: MNHEY, SMNVEV (reference sequence). V lost 6 bases, J lost 0 bases, and 15 bases lay in between. This CDR3 contains 15 residues. The chain's CDR3 is CASSRGASDSYEQYF. In DNA form, the CDR3 reads TGTGCCAGCAGCAGAGGGGCTAGCGACTCCTACGAGCAGTACTTC.

The sample holds a few counts of this clone. The J gene is TRBJ1-2, the V gene TRBV6-1, with a tentative D call TRBD1 (5 bases). Germline CDR1 is MNHNS and CDR2 is SASEGT. The length of the CDR3 is 14 residues. The germline V and J ends were trimmed by 5 bases and 0 bases, with 10 bases remaining between them. The CDR3 loop is CASSKGTANYGYTF. Here the CDR3 DNA reads TGTGCCAGCAGTAAAGGGACGGCTAACTATGGCTACACCTTC.

This clone is judged medium-sized (0.01 to 0.1%). This rearrangement joins TRBV24-1 to TRBJ1-2, with TRBD1 matching 9 bases. Germline CDR1 and CDR2: KGHDR and SFDVKD. Trimming took 2 bases from V and 7 from J; bases not matched to a gene: 1. The CDR3 extends over 13 amino acids. The CDR3 coding sequence is TGTGCCACCAGTGATTCACAGGGGGCTGGCTACACCTTC. Protein sequence: CATSDSQGAGYTF.

This clone was recorded many times. The J gene is TRBJ2-7, the V gene TRBV18; D might be TRBD1 or TRBD2, each matching 5 bases. In germline, CDR1 is KGHSH, CDR2 LQKENI. The CDR3 runs 14 residues. The ends were cut back, 3 bases at V and 6 bases at J, with 15 bases in the middle. The DNA of the CDR3 is TGTGCCAGCTCACCTCCGGGACCAGCATTCGAGCAGTACTTC. It translates to CASSPPGPAFEQYF.

This clone was recorded many times. This sequence joins TRBV19 and TRBJ2-1, with 8 nucleotides matching TRBD2. The CDR3 runs 16 residues. V shed 7 bases and J 3 bases; nucleotides not matched to a gene: 11. Germline-derived CDR1 and CDR2 are LNHDA and SQIVND (reference sequence). CDR3 sequence reads: CASTGRTSSHYNEQFF. The DNA for the CDR3 is TGTGCCAGTACCGGAAGGACTAGCTCCCACTACAATGAGCAGTTCTTC.

To note about this clone: Just one base apart from a much larger clone, this may be a read error. The chain links TRBV25-1 to TRBJ2-7; D possibly corresponds to TRBD1 (5 bases). This CDR3 has 11 residues. V was cut by 10 bases and J by 3 bases, with 10 bases left in between. Germline V gene sequence: CDR1 MGHDK, CDR2 SYGVNS. Here the CDR3 reads CAILDNYEQYF. DNA for the CDR3: TGTGCCATCTTGGACAACTACGAGCAGTACTTC.

The chain couples TRBV6-1 to TRBJ2-3, with D uncertain. Per the germline V gene, CDR1 is MNHNS and CDR2 is SASEGT. The CDR3 extends over 13 amino acids. V lost 3 bases and J 7 bases, leaving 11 bases between the germline ends. Here the CDR3 reads CASSDGDSYTQYF. CDR3 in DNA: TGTGCCAGCAGTGATGGAGACTCGTATACGCAGTATTTT.

This chain connects TRBV6-1 to TRBJ1-2; 8 bases map to TRBD1. CDR3 length equals 15 residues. The germline V gene has CDR1 MNHNS and CDR2 SASEGT. The ends lost 6 bases at V and 8 bases at J; junction bases unmatched: 14. The CDR3 here is CASSVGRQGSTGYTF. The DNA of the CDR3 is TGTGCCAGCAGCGTAGGCCGACAGGGGTCGACGGGCTACACCTTC.

This clone was counted many times. The rearrangement joins TRBV20-1 to TRBJ2-1; 7 bases match TRBD2. J lost 8 bases, V lost 0 bases, and 13 bases had no gene match. The CDR3 is made up of 16 amino acids. Germline V gene sequence: CDR1 DFQATT, CDR2 SNEGSKA (reference sequence). CDR3 DNA sequence: TGCAGTGCTAGAGATTTCCCGGGAATAGGGAGGGATGAGCAGTTCTTC. It yields the protein CSARDFPGIGRDEQFF.

On this clone: A read error may account for a junction end that differs from germline. The rearrangement joins TRBV10-3 to TRBJ2-7; 7 bases are shared with TRBD2. Germline V gene data show CDR1 as ENHRY and CDR2 as SYGVKD. This CDR3 contains 14 residues. The CDR3 nucleotides read TGCGCCATCAGTGGGGGGACTATCGGTTACGAGCAGTACTTC. Translation gives CAISGGTIGYEQYF.

Many counts were recorded for this clone. The sample has other DNA sequences that encode this CDR3 too. The rearrangement uses TRBV20-1 and TRBJ2-1, with a tentative D call TRBD2 (6 bases). The CDR3 spans 16 residues. V lost 6 bases to trimming and J lost 5 bases, with 23 bases between them. Germline values: CDR1 DFQATT, CDR2 SNEGSKA (reference sequence). The CDR3 nucleotides are TGCAGTGCGGGGTTGGGGACTGGTTATCGGGACAATGAGCAGTTCTTC. It yields the protein CSAGLGTGYRDNEQFF.

This clone turned up a few times. At one end, the junction sequence differs from germline, possibly due to a read error. The chain joins TRBV12-3 or TRBV12-4 to TRBJ1-2; D gene unclear. The CDR3 extends over 14 amino acids. The CDR3 protein is CTSSTTWGPSGYTF. DNA of the CDR3: TGTACCAGCAGCACAACTTGGGGTCCTAGTGGCTACACCTTC.

This clone was recorded at least ten times. The rearrangement links TRBV15 to TRBJ1-2; D remains ambiguous. The germline V and J ends were trimmed by 0 bases and 0 bases, with 8 bases remaining between them. From germline, CDR1 is LNHNV and CDR2 YYDKDF (reference sequence). This CDR3 has 15 amino acids. The CDR3 DNA sequence: TGTGCCACCAGCAGAGATTTACAGACTAACTATGGCTACACCTTC. Its protein product is CATSRDLQTNYGYTF.

Sample share makes this clone medium-sized. The rearrangement uses TRBV6-1 and TRBJ1-6, with D possibly matching TRBD1 (6 bases). V shed 6 bases and J shed 8 bases, with 11 bases lying between them. The CDR3 runs to 13 residues. The germline V gene encodes CDR1 MNHNS and CDR2 SASEGT. CDR3: CASSRGVDSPLHF. The CDR3 DNA sequence: TGTGCCAGCAGCAGGGGTGTGGATTCACCCCTCCACTTT.

This clone was seen many times. V and J are TRBV20-1 and TRBJ1-4; 9 nucleotides line up with TRBD1. Trimming at V came to 6 bases and at J to 7 bases, leaving 12 bases not matched to a gene. The CDR3 has 15 amino acids. CDR1 and CDR2 from the germline V gene are DFQATT and SNEGSKA (reference sequence). The CDR3 DNA follows: TGCAGTGCCATAAGGGTGGACAGGGGTGTTGAAAAACTGTTTTTT. It codes for CSAIRVDRGVEKLFF.

This clone has a count of ten or more. The chain uses TRBV6-4 and TRBJ2-3, with 8 bases identical to TRBD1. This CDR3 has 14 amino acids. V gave up 0 bases and J gave up 4 bases; unmatched junction bases: 0. Germline V gene lookup returns CDR1 MRHNA and CDR2 SNTAGT. The CDR3 DNA reads TGTGCCAGCAGTGACTCGACAGGGGCAGATACGCAGTATTTT. Residues: CASSDSTGADTQYF.

This sequence joins TRBV6-2 or TRBV6-3 and TRBJ2-3; the match to TRBD2 covers 9 bases. Germline V gene lookup returns CDR1 MNHEY and CDR2 SVGEGT. This CDR3 region has 17 residues. V shed 0 bases and J 3 bases; nucleotides not matched to a gene: 7. The DNA of the CDR3 is TGTGCCAGCAGTTACTCGCTGCTAGCGGGACATACAGATACGCAGTATTTT. This gives the protein CASSYSLLAGHTDTQYF.

The chain carries TRBV27 and TRBJ2-1, with D perhaps TRBD1 or TRBD2 (5 bases each). Trimming removed 8 bases from V and 5 bases from J, with 10 bases in between. CDR3 size: 12 residues. The germline CDR1 and CDR2 sequences are MNHEY and SMNVEV (reference sequence). CDR3 sequence (DNA): TGTGCCAGCTCTATGGGGGACAATGAGCAGTTCTTC. Residues: CASSMGDNEQFF.

This clone was detected many times. This chain connects TRBV24-1 to TRBJ2-5; weak D call: TRBD1 (6 bases). The CDR3 has 14 residues. Germline V gene sequence: CDR1 KGHDR, CDR2 SFDVKD. Trimming took off 0 bases at V and 5 bases at J, with 9 bases between the two ends. CDR3 nucleotides: TGTGCCACCAGTGATTTGGTCACAGGGGAGACCCAGTACTTC. Translation: CATSDLVTGETQYF.

This clone is judged medium-sized. This sequence joins TRBV6-4 and TRBJ2-3; 8 bases agree with TRBD1. The CDR3 loop spans 14 amino acids. V was pared by 3 bases and J by 1 base, with 0 bases of the junction left unmatched. Per the germline V gene, CDR1 is MRHNA and CDR2 is SNTAGT. This chain's CDR3 is CASSETGGTDTQYF. CDR3 DNA: TGTGCCAGCAGTGAGACAGGGGGCACAGATACGCAGTATTTT.

A remark on this clone: One base away lies a much larger clone, so this may be a sequencing read error. The CDR3 sequence: CSAPTGGKQPQHF. DNA of the CDR3: TGCAGTGCTCCCACCGGGGGCAAGCAGCCCCAGCATTTT. The chain links TRBV20-1 to TRBJ1-5, with D maybe TRBD1 (6 bases). There are 13 residues in the CDR3. Germline CDR1 is DFQATT and CDR2 is SNEGSKA (reference sequence).

The chain is built from TRBV3-1 and TRBJ1-2, with D maybe TRBD1 (5 bases). The germline V gene has CDR1 LGHDT and CDR2 YNNKEL (reference sequence). This CDR3 comprises 16 residues. The V gene lost 4 bases and the J gene lost 8 bases, with 23 bases spanning the gap. The CDR3: CASSPDKNCRAEGYTF. The CDR3 coding sequence is TGTGCCAGCAGCCCTGACAAGAACTGCAGGGCGGAGGGCTACACCTTC. The full variable domain, completed using reference TRBV3-1 and TRBJ1-2, is DTAVSQTPKYLVTQMGNDKSIKCEQNLGHDTMYWYKQDSKKFLKIMFSYNNKELIINETVPNRFSPKSPDKAHLNLHINSLELGDSAVYFCASSPDKNCRAEGYTFGSGTRLTVV.

This clone has at least ten counts. The chain combines TRBV20-1 with TRBJ2-1, with D unclear. The CDR3 is 12 residues long. Germline CDR1 and CDR2: DFQATT and SNEGSKA (reference sequence). V lost 0 bases and J lost 10, with 10 bases in between. Written as DNA, the CDR3 is TGCAGTGCTAGAGATAGGGAAACGGAGCAGTTCTTC. Its translation: CSARDRETEQFF.

This clone is labeled medium-sized. V gene TRBV28 combines with J gene TRBJ2-2; a weak D match, TRBD2 (5 bases). Germline V lookup: CDR1 MDHEN, CDR2 SYDVKM. Trimming took off 5 bases at V and 7 bases at J, with 8 bases between the two ends. The CDR3 is 12 residues long. The CDR3 DNA is TGTGCCAGCAGTCCGGGGTTCGGGGAGCTGTTTTTT. Residues: CASSPGFGELFF.